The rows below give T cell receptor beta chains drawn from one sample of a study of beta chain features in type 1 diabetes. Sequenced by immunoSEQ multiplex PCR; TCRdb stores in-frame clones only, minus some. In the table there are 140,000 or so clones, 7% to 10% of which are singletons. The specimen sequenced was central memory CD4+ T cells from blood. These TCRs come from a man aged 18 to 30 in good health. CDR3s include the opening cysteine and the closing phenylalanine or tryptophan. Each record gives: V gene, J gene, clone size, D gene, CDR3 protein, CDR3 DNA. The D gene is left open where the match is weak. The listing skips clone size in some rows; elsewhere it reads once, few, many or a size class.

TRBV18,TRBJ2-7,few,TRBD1,CASSPPGQGKNEQYF,TGTGCCAGCTCACCTCCGGGACAGGGGAAAAACGAGCAGTACTTC
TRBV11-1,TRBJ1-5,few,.,CASSTGMNQPQHF,TGTGCCAGCAGCACAGGAATGAATCAGCCCCAGCATTTT
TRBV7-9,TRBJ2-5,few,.,CASSFLTETQYF,TGTGCCAGCAGCTTCCTAACAGAGACCCAGTACTTC
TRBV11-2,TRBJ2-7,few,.,CASSLAGVDEQYF,TGTGCCAGCAGCTTGGCAGGGGTTGACGAGCAGTACTTC
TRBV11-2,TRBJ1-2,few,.,CASRPTGTPNYGYTF,TGTGCCAGCAGACCAACCGGGACACCAAACTATGGCTACACCTTC
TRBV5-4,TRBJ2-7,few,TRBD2,CASSQGLENYEQYF,TGTGCCAGCAGCCAGGGACTAGAGAACTACGAGCAGTACTTC
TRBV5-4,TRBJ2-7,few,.,CASSLGNYEQYF,TGTGCCAGCAGCTTGGGTAACTACGAGCAGTACTTC
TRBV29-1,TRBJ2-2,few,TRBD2,CSVGWGGNTGELFF,TGCAGCGTTGGGTGGGGGGGGAACACCGGGGAGCTGTTTTTT
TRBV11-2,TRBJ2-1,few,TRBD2,CASSNILAGGPMNEQFF,TGTGCCAGCAGCAATATACTAGCGGGGGGGCCGATGAATGAGCAGTTCTTC
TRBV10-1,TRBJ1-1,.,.,CASRTAMNTEAFF,TGCGCCAGCAGGACAGCAATGAACACTGAAGCTTTCTTT
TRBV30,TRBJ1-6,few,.,CAWSLSYNSPLHF,TGTGCCTGGAGTCTCTCCTATAATTCACCCCTCCACTTT
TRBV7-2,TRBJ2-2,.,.,CASSRGTAVGELFF,TGTGCCAGCAGCCGGGGGACTGCTGTCGGGGAGCTGTTTTTT
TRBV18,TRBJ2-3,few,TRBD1,CASSPSQGGSLDTQYF,TGTGCCAGCTCACCCTCACAGGGGGGTAGTTTGGATACGCAGTATTTT
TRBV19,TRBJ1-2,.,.,CASSIGPGSNYGYTF,TGTGCCAGTAGTATAGGTCCGGGATCGAACTATGGCTACACCTTC
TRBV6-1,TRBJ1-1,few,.,CATRWGVNTEAFF,TGTGCCACAAGGTGGGGGGTGAACACTGAAGCTTTCTTT
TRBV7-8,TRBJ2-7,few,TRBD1,CASSTRDSIYEQYF,TGTGCCAGCAGTACCCGGGACAGCATCTACGAGCAGTACTTC
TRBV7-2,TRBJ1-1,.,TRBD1,CASSSLTGKITEAFF,TGTGCCAGCAGCTCGCTGACAGGGAAGATCACTGAAGCTTTCTTT